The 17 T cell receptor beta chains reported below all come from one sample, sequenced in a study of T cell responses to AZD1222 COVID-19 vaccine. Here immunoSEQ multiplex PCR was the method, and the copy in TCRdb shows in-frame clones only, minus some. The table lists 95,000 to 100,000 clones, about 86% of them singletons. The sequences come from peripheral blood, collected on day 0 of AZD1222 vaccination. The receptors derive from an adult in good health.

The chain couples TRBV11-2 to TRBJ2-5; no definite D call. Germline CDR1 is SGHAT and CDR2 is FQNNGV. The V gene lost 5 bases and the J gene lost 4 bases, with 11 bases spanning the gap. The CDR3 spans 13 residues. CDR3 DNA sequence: TGTGCCAGCAGCCAAGGTAGTGGAGAGACCCAGTACTTC. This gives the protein CASSQGSGETQYF. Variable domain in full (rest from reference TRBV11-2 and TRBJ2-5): EAGVAQSPRYKIIEKRQSVAFWCNPISGHATLYWYQQILGQGPKLLIQFQNNGVVDDSQLPKDRFSAERLKGVDSTLKIQPAKLEDSAVYLCASSQGSGETQYFGPGTRLLVL.

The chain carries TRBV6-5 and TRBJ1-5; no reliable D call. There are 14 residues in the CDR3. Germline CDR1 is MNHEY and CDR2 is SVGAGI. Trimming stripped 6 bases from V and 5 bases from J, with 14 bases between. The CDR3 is CASRTGESHQPQHF. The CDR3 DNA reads TGTGCCAGCAGGACGGGAGAGAGCCATCAGCCCCAGCATTTT.

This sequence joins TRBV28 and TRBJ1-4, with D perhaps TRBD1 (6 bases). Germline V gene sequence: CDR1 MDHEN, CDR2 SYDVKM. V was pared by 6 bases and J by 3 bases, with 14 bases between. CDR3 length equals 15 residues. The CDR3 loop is CASSPIQGPNEKLFF. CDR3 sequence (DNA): TGTGCCAGCAGCCCTATTCAGGGGCCTAATGAAAAACTGTTTTTT. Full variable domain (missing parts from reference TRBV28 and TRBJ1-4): DVKVTQSSRYLVKRTGEKVFLECVQDMDHENMFWYRQDPGLGLRLIYFSYDVKMKEKGDIPEGYSVSREKKERFSLILESASTNQTSMYLCASSPIQGPNEKLFFGSGTQLSVL.

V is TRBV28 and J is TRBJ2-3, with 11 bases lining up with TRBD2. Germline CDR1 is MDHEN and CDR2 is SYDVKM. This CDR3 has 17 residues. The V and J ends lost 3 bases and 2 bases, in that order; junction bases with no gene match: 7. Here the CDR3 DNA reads TGTGCCAGCAGTTTTACAGGGACTAGCGGAACCACAGATACGCAGTATTTT. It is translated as CASSFTGTSGTTDTQYF.

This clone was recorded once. This CDR3 is CAWRKRTGGNTEAFF. The CDR3 DNA is TGTGCCTGGAGGAAACGGACAGGGGGAAACACTGAAGCTTTCTTT. V and J are TRBV30 and TRBJ1-1, with 10 bases matching TRBD1. Germline trimming cut 3 bases from V and 2 bases from J; bases unmatched to any gene: 6. The germline V gene has CDR1 GTSNPN and CDR2 SVGIG (reference sequence). This CDR3 contains 15 residues.

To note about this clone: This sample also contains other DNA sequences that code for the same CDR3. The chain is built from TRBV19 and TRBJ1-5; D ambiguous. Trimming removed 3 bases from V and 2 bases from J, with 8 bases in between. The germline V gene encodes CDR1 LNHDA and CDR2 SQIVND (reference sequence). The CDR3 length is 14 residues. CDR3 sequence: CASSMSGGNQPQHF. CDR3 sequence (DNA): TGTGCCAGTAGTATGAGTGGAGGCAATCAGCCCCAGCATTTT.

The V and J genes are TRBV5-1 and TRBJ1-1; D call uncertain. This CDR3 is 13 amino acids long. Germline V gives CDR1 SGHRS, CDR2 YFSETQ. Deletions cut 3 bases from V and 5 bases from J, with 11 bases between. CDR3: CASSSLRGTEAFF. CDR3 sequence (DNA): TGCGCCAGCAGCTCTCTCCGGGGAACTGAAGCTTTCTTT. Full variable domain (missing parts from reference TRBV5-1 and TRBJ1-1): KAGVTQTPRYLIKTRGQQVTLSCSPISGHRSVSWYQQTPGQGLQFLFEYFSETQRNKGNFPGRFSGRQFSNSRSEMNVSTLELGDSALYLCASSSLRGTEAFFGQGTRLTVV.

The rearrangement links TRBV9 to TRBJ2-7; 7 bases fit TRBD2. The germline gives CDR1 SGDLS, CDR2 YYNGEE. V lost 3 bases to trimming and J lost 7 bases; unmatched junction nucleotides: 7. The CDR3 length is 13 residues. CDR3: CASSARGGTEQYF. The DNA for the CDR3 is TGTGCCAGCAGCGCTCGGGGAGGGACGGAGCAGTACTTC.

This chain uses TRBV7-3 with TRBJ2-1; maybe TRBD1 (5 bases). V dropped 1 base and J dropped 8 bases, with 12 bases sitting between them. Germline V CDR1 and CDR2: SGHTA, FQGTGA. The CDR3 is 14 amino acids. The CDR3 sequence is CASSLNTGRYEQFF. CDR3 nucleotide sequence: TGTGCCAGCAGCTTAAATACAGGCCGGTATGAGCAGTTCTTC. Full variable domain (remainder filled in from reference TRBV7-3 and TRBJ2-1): GAGVSQTPSNKVTEKGKYVELRCDPISGHTALYWYRQSLGQGPEFLIYFQGTGAADDSGLPNDRFFAVRPEGSVSTLKIQRTERGDSAVYLCASSLNTGRYEQFFGPGTRLTVL.

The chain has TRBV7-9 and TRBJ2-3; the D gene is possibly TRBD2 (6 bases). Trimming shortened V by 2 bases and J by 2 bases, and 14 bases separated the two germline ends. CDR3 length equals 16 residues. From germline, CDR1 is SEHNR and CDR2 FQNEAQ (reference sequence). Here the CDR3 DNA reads TGTGCCAGCAGCTTAATATCAGGGACTTCCACAGATACGCAGTATTTT. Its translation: CASSLISGTSTDTQYF.

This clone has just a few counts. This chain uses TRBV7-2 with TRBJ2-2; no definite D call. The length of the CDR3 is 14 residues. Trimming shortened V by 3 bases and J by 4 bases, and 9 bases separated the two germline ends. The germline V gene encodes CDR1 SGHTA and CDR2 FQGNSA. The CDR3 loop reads CASSLISGTGELFF. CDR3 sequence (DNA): TGTGCCAGCAGCTTGATAAGTGGCACCGGGGAGCTGTTTTTT.

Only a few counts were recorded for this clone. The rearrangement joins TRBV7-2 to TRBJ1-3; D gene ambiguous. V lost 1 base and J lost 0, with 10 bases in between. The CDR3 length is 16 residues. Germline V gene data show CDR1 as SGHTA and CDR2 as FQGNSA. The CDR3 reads CASSLGGRLSGNTIYF. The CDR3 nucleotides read TGTGCCAGCAGCTTAGGAGGACGGCTCTCTGGAAACACCATATATTTT.

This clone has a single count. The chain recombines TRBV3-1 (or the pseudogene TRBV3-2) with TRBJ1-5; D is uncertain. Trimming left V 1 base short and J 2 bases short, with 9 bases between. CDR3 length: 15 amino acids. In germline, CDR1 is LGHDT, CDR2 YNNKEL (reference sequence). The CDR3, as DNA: TGTGCCAGCAGCCAAGGGAGGTCCGGCAATCAGCCCCAGCATTTT. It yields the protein CASSQGRSGNQPQHF.

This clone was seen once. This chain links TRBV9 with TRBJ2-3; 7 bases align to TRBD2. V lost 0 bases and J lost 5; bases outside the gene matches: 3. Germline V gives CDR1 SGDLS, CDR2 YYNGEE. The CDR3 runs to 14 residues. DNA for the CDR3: TGTGCCAGCAGCGTAGGCGGGAGTCAAGATACGCAGTATTTT. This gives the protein CASSVGGSQDTQYF. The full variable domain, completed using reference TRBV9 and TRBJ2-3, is DSGVTQTPKHLITATGQRVTLRCSPRSGDLSVYWYQQSLDQGLQFLIQYYNGEERAKGNILERFSAQQFPDLHSELNLSSLELGDSALYFCASSVGGSQDTQYFGPGTRLTVL.

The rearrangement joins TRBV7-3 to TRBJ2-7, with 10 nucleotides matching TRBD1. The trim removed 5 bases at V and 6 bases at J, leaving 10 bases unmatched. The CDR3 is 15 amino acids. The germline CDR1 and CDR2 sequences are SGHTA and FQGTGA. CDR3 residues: CASSRNGGQGSEQYF. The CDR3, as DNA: TGTGCCAGCAGCCGAAACGGGGGACAGGGGAGCGAGCAGTACTTC.

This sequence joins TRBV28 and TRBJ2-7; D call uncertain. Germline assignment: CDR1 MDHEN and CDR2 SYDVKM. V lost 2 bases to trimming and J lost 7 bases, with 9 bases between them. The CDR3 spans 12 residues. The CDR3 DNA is TGTGCCAGCAGTTTAAGTAGAAGAGAGCAGTACTTC. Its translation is CASSLSRREQYF.

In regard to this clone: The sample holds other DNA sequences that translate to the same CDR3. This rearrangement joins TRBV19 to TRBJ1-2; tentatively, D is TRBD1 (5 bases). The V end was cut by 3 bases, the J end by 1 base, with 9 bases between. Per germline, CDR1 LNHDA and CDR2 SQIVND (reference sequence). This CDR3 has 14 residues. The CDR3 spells CASSIGTGNYGYTF. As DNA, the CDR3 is TGTGCCAGTAGTATCGGGACGGGTAACTATGGCTACACCTTC.